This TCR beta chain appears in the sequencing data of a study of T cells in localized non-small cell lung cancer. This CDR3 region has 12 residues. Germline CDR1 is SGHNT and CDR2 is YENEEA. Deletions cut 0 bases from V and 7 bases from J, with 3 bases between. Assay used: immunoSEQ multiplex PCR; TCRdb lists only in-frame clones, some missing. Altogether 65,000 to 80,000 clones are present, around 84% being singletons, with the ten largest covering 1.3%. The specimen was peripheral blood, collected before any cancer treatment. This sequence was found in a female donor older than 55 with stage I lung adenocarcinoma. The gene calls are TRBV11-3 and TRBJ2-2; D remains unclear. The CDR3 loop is CASSLEGGELFF. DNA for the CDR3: TGTGCCAGCAGCTTAGAGGGCGGGGAGCTGTTTTTT.